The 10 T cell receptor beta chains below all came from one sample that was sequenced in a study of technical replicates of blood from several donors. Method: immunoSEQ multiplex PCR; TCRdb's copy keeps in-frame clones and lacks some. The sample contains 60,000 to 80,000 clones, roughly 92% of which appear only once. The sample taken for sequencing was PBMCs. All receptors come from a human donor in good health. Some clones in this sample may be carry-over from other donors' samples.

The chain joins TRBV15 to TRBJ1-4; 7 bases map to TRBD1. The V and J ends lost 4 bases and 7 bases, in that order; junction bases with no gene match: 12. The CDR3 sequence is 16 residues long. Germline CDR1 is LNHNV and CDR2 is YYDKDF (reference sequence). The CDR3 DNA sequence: TGTGCCACCAGCACCCCAAGGACAGGCGCAGCTGAAAAACTGTTTTTT. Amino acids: CATSTPRTGAAEKLFF.

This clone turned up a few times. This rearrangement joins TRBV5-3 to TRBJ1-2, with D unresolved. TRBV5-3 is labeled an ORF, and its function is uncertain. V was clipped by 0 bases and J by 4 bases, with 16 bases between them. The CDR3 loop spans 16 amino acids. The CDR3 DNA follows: TGTGCCAGAAGCTTGGCGGCAGGCAGTAGAATCTATGGCTACACCTTC. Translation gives CARSLAAGSRIYGYTF.

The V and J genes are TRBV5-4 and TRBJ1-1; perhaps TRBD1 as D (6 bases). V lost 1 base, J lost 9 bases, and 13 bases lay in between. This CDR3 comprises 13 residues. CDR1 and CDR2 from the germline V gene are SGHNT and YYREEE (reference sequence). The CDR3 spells CASSLRAGTKAFF. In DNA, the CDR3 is TGTGCCAGCAGCTTGAGGGCAGGGACAAAAGCTTTCTTT.

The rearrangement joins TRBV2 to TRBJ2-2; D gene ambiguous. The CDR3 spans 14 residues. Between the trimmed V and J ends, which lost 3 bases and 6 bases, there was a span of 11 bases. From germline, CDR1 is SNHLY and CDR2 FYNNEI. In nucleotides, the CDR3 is TGTGCCAGCAGTGACGTCCTAGGCCCCGGGGAGCTGTTTTTT. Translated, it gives CASSDVLGPGELFF.

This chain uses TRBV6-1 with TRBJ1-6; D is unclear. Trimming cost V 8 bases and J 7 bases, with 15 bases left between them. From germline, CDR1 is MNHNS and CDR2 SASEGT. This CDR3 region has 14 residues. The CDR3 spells CASQLGEANSPLHF. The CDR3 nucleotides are TGTGCCAGCCAGCTCGGAGAGGCGAATTCACCCCTCCACTTT.

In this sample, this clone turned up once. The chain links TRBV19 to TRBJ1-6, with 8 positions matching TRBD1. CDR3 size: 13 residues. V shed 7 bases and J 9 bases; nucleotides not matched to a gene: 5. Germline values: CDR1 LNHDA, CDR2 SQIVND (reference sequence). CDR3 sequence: CASMGQAVSPLHF. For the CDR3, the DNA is TGTGCCAGTATGGGACAGGCGGTTTCACCCCTCCACTTT.

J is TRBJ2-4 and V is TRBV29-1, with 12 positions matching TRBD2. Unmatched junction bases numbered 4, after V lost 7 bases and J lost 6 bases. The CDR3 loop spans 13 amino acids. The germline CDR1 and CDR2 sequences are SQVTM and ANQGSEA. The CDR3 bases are TGCAGCGCCGTGACTAGCGGGAGAAACATTCAGTACTTC. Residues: CSAVTSGRNIQYF. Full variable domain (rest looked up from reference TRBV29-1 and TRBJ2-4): SAVISQKPSRDICQRGTSLTIQCQVDSQVTMMFWYRQQPGQSLTLIATANQGSEATYESGFVIDKFPISRPNLTFSTLTVSNMSPEDSSIYLCSAVTSGRNIQYFGAGTRLSVL.

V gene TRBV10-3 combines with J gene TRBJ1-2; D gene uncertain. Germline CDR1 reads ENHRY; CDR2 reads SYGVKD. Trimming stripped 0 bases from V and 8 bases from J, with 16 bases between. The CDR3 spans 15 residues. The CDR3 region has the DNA TGTGCCATCAGTGAGTCTAGTGCAGCCCTGAGGGGCTACACCTTC. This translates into CAISESSAALRGYTF.

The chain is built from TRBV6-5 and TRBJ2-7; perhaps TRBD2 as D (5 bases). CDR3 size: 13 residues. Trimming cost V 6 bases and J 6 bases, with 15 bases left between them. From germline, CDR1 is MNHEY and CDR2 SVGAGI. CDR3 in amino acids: CASSLLESREQYF. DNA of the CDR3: TGTGCCAGCAGCCTACTAGAATCCCGCGAGCAGTACTTC.

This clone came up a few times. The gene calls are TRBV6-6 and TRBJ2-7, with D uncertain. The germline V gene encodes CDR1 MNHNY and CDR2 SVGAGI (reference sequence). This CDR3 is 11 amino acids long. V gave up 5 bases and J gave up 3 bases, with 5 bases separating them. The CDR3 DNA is TGTGCCAGCAGTCTAAACTACGAGCAGTACTTC. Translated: CASSLNYEQYF.